This TCR beta chain came from a study of T cell responses to AZD1222 COVID-19 vaccine. In the case of this clone: What it binds is unknown.

General observations from the study: Variant regions that are unmutated are reportedly the target of nearly half of spike-specific TCRs.

The CDR3 has 13 residues. V was cut by 3 bases and J by 1 base, with 4 bases left in between. From germline, CDR1 is MNHEY and CDR2 SMNVEV (reference sequence). TCRdb keeps only in-frame clones here, not all; method: immunoSEQ multiplex PCR. Among about 81,000 clones listed, approximately 90% were seen once. This chain uses TRBV27 with TRBJ1-5; unclear D gene. The sequences come from peripheral blood, collected 28 days after the second AZD1222 dose. This sequence originates from an adult who received the AZD1222 COVID-19 vaccine. CDR3 bases: TGTGCCAGCAGTTTGTGGAGCAATCAGCCCCAGCATTTT. It codes for CASSLWSNQPQHF.